The clone carrying this TCR beta chain was seen a handful of times. The target antigen is unknown. The data were produced by immunoSEQ multiplex PCR, yet TCRdb's version contains in-frame clones alone and is incomplete. The sample yields tens of thousands of clones, roughly 90% seen once. This entry is derived from a study of OX40 agonist ivuxolimab in advanced cancers. General observations from the study: There were, on average, more expanded clones in CD8+ T cells than in CD4+.

The V gene lost 6 bases and the J gene lost 6 bases, with 12 bases spanning the gap. CDR1 and CDR2 from the germline V gene are MNHNY and SVGAGI (reference sequence). There are 12 residues in the CDR3. The source material was CD4+ or CD8+ T cells sorted from blood, sampled in a trial of the OX40 agonist ivuxolimab. The clonotype comes from an adult with an advanced solid tumor such as melanoma, head and neck, liver or kidney cancer. V and J are TRBV6-6 and TRBJ2-7; D possibly corresponds to TRBD1 (5 bases). This CDR3 reads CASSFQGIEQYF. In DNA form, the CDR3 reads TGTGCCAGCAGCTTTCAGGGTATCGAGCAGTACTTC.